The T cell receptor (beta chain) described here comes from a study of blood T cell repertoires in COVID-19. Study background: In each case, the material was cDNA or gDNA derived from T cells, B-cell-depleted T cells, or PBMCs.

The repertoire was sequenced with immunoSEQ multiplex PCR; TCRdb's copy has only in-frame clones and lacks some. In the table there are some 220,000 clones, more than 65% of which are singletons. Sequencing was performed on peripheral blood. This clonotype was obtained from a man over 45 with active or convalescent COVID-19.

The CDR3 bases are TGCGCCAGCATCTGGGCGGGGGGGGTCACAGATACGCAGTATTTT. This gives the protein CASIWAGGVTDTQYF. This chain connects TRBV10-2 to TRBJ2-3; 9 nucleotides match TRBD2. The junction had 7 bases not matched to a gene; V was cut back by 7 bases and J by 2 bases. From germline, CDR1 is WSHSY and CDR2 SAAADI. The CDR3 loop spans 15 amino acids.